This T cell receptor (beta chain) is from a study of tumor and adjacent non-tumor tissue in lung cancer. No cell sorting was done before RNA was extracted from the tissue. Distant lung tissue was collected more than 3 cm away from the tumor edge. The library came from three nested PCR rounds adapted from ARM-PCR protocols. TCRdb used MiXCR to reprocess the multiplex PCR reads, holding one entry per CDR3 protein. Of approximately 66,000 distinct CDR3 sequences in the sample, around 64% were seen once. This clonotype was detected once. Its matching antigen is unknown. A read error may produce the germline difference seen at one junction end. This CDR3 region has 13 residues. General study findings and limits: Tumor tissue had significantly higher TCR diversity than normal lung.

The J gene is TRBJ2-3, the V gene TRBV12-3 or TRBV12-4; D is undetermined. The sequenced sample was distant non-tumor lung tissue. The receptor was isolated from a man aged 70-80 years with non-small cell lung cancer. This CDR3 reads CASSLRLADTQYF. The CDR3 DNA reads TGTGCCAGTAGTTTACGGTTGGCAGATACGCAGTATTTT.